The source of this T cell receptor beta chain is a study of CD8 T cell repertoires and HIV-1 epitope variants. About the study: Twenty-five autologous and known Gag and Nef epitope variant peptides each stimulated T cells separately. Controls were a CMV, EBV and flu pool, Ebola AY9, and no peptide. Overall study findings and caveats: This assay reports beta chains of antigen-expanded cells, not T cell function. Nef KF9 drew about five clonotypes and HW9 one, without TAALDMSHF responses.

Data came from immunoSEQ multiplex PCR; TCRdb stores just in-frame clones and leaves some out. The table shows 5,000 to 7,500 clones, with 65% to 75% occurring only once. This clone has more than one count but fewer than ten. Its matching antigen is unknown. The V gene's germline CDR1 is SEHNR and CDR2 FQNEAQ (reference sequence). Trimming took 4 bases from V and 0 from J, leaving 16 bases between them. This CDR3 is 16 amino acids long. Sample: cultured CD8+ T cells derived from PBMCs. This TCR was sampled from a male donor with HIV. The chain recombines TRBV7-9 with TRBJ2-7, with D perhaps assigned TRBD1 or TRBD2 (5 bases each). The CDR3 spells CASSSPTGPRSYEQYF. CDR3 nucleotide sequence: TGTGCCAGCAGCTCACCGACGGGACCCCGCTCCTACGAGCAGTACTTC.